The 20 T cell receptor beta chains presented below share a single source sample, sequenced in a study of cytomegalovirus exposure and HLA in healthy donors. PCR used 60 Vbeta primers and 13 Jbeta primers. The method was immunoSEQ multiplex PCR; TCRdb's version includes in-frame clones alone and lacks a portion of them. This table has roughly 120,000 clones, over 60% appearing once. Sequencing input: PBMCs. The source is a man in his sixties in good health and CMV-seropositive.

The CDR3 region is CASRPGGKETQYF. In DNA, the CDR3 is TGCGCCAGCAGACCCGGGGGGAAAGAGACCCAGTACTTC. The chain uses TRBV5-1 and TRBJ2-5; the match to TRBD2 covers 7 bases. This CDR3 is built from 13 residues. The ends lost 5 bases at V and 3 bases at J; junction bases unmatched: 4. Germline CDR1 reads SGHRS; CDR2 reads YFSETQ.

The chain uses TRBV4-2 and TRBJ2-6; 10 bases are a match to TRBD1. This CDR3 comprises 22 residues. Germline V gene sequence: CDR1 LGHNA, CDR2 YNFKEQ. V lost 1 base to trimming and J lost 1 base; unmatched junction nucleotides: 16. The chain's CDR3 is CASSQVGPVTGQGPSGANVLTF. Written as DNA, the CDR3 is TGTGCCAGCAGCCAAGTAGGGCCCGTTACGGGACAGGGGCCTTCTGGGGCCAACGTCCTGACTTTC.

The chain has TRBV25-1 and TRBJ2-7; D is ambiguous. The CDR3 runs 12 residues. Germline CDR1 is MGHDK and CDR2 is SYGVNS. V dropped 4 bases and J dropped 6 bases, with 10 bases sitting between them. CDR3 in amino acids: CASSADTPEQYF. The CDR3 DNA reads as TGTGCCAGCAGTGCAGACACGCCCGAGCAGTACTTC.

The gene calls are TRBV9 and TRBJ2-3; D is unresolved. The germline V gene has CDR1 SGDLS and CDR2 YYNGEE. V lost 4 bases, J lost 0 bases, and 6 bases lay in between. CDR3 length: 13 amino acids. The CDR3 loop reads CASSLGSTDTQYF. The CDR3, as DNA: TGTGCCAGCAGCCTCGGTAGCACAGATACGCAGTATTTT.

The J gene is TRBJ2-1, the V gene TRBV4-1; 13 bases match TRBD2. Looked up from germline, CDR1 is MGHRA and CDR2 is YSYEKL. The CDR3 spans 16 residues. The J segment lost 3 bases and the V segment lost 4 bases, leaving 3 bases of the junction unmatched. DNA of the CDR3: TGCGCCAGCAGCCGGACTAGCGGGGGCGGCTACAATGAGCAGTTCTTC. Translating it yields CASSRTSGGGYNEQFF.

J is TRBJ2-2 and V is TRBV9, with a weak D call TRBD2 (5 bases). Germline assignment: CDR1 SGDLS and CDR2 YYNGEE. The CDR3 covers 18 residues. With 3 bases removed from V and 4 bases from J, the gap between germline ends came to 22 bases. CDR3 coding DNA: TGTGCCAGCAGCGCGAGGGAAGGTTCGGGCTTAAGCACCGGGGAGCTGTTTTTT. Translating gives CASSAREGSGLSTGELFF.

This chain links TRBV19 with TRBJ2-5; no definite D call. The CDR3 covers 13 residues. Germline V CDR1 and CDR2: LNHDA, SQIVND (reference sequence). V gave up 1 base and J gave up 2 bases, with 5 bases separating them. The CDR3 is CASSIANQETQYF. DNA of the CDR3: TGTGCCAGTAGTATAGCTAATCAAGAGACCCAGTACTTC.

V and J are TRBV2 and TRBJ2-3; 8 bases line up with TRBD1. V lost 6 bases to trimming and J lost 5 bases; unmatched junction nucleotides: 13. CDR1 SNHLY and CDR2 FYNNEI come from the germline V gene. CDR3 size: 16 residues. CDR3 sequence reads: CASRAGQGPREDTQYF. CDR3 in DNA: TGTGCCAGCAGGGCCGGACAGGGACCGAGGGAAGATACGCAGTATTTT.

This chain joins TRBV7-6 and TRBJ1-6; TRBD1 matches 7 bases. This CDR3 comprises 15 residues. The germline V gene has CDR1 SGHVS and CDR2 FNYEAQ. V was pared by 2 bases and J by 8 bases, with 6 bases of the junction left unmatched. CDR3 region: CASSLRGPIDSPLHF. The CDR3 DNA reads as TGTGCCAGCAGCTTAAGGGGGCCGATTGATTCACCCCTCCACTTT.

The chain joins TRBV2 to TRBJ2-5; D uncertain. CDR3 length: 14 amino acids. Germline V gives CDR1 SNHLY, CDR2 FYNNEI. Trimming took 7 bases from V and 1 from J, leaving 13 bases between them. In DNA form, the CDR3 reads TGTGCCAGCACCCTCTATAGAATCCAAGAGACCCAGTACTTC. Its protein is CASTLYRIQETQYF.

This clone occurred a few times. The chain recombines TRBV18 with TRBJ2-7; no definite D call. The CDR3 loop spans 14 amino acids. Trimming cost V 3 bases and J 1 base, with 10 bases left between them. Germline V lookup: CDR1 KGHSH, CDR2 LQKENI. The chain's CDR3 is CASSPSGGSYEQYF. The CDR3 region has the DNA TGTGCCAGCTCACCCTCCGGCGGATCCTACGAGCAGTACTTC. Using reference TRBV18 and TRBJ2-7 for the parts outside the CDR3, the full variable domain is NAGVMQNPRHLVRRRGQEARLRCSPMKGHSHVYWYRQLPEEGLKFMVYLQKENIIDESGMPKERFSAEFPKEGPSILRIQQVVRGDSAAYFCASSPSGGSYEQYFGPGTRLTVT.

The chain employs TRBV2 and TRBJ2-7; weak D call: TRBD2 (5 bases). Between the trimmed V and J ends, which lost 7 bases and 1 base, there was a span of 8 bases. The CDR3 sequence is 12 residues long. The germline V gene encodes CDR1 SNHLY and CDR2 FYNNEI. Here the CDR3 DNA reads TGTGCCAGCAAATGGGAGTCCTACGAGCAGTACTTC. This gives the protein CASKWESYEQYF.

J is TRBJ2-2 and V is TRBV10-3; D is ambiguous. The germline gives CDR1 ENHRY, CDR2 SYGVKD. V lost 3 bases to trimming and J lost 7 bases, with 9 bases between them. The CDR3 runs to 13 residues. CDR3 protein: CAISEITIGELFF. CDR3 in DNA: TGTGCCATCAGTGAAATTACAATCGGGGAGCTGTTTTTT.

In this sample, this clone turned up a few times. The J gene is TRBJ2-7, the V gene TRBV2; 8 nucleotides align to TRBD1. The CDR3 length is 16 residues. Germline V lookup: CDR1 SNHLY, CDR2 FYNNEI. V gave up 6 bases and J gave up 4 bases; unmatched junction bases: 14. The CDR3 nucleotides read TGTGCCAGCAGACCTGAAAGGACAGGGCGCCTATACGAGCAGTACTTC. It encodes CASRPERTGRLYEQYF.

This clone rates as medium-sized. Other DNA sequences in this specimen translate into the identical CDR3. The chain uses TRBV29-1 and TRBJ2-1; 12 positions agree with TRBD2. The length of the CDR3 is 13 residues. V lost 4 bases to trimming and J lost 9 bases; unmatched junction nucleotides: 4. Germline V gives CDR1 SQVTM, CDR2 ANQGSEA. The CDR3 here is CSVGLAGVGEQFF. CDR3 coding DNA: TGCAGCGTTGGACTAGCGGGGGTCGGTGAGCAGTTCTTC.

CDR3 nucleotide sequence: TGTGCCAGCAGGGGACAGGGAGGAGTGTACGAGCAGTACTTC. Translated, it gives CASRGQGGVYEQYF. V usage is TRBV6-1 and J usage is TRBJ2-7; 9 bases line up with TRBD1. This CDR3 has 14 residues. The V segment lost 6 bases and the J segment 4 bases; nucleotides outside the gene matches: 7. CDR1 and CDR2 (germline): MNHNS, SASEGT.

The chain is built from TRBV11-3 and TRBJ2-5; 7 bases match TRBD2. Looked up from germline, CDR1 is SGHNT and CDR2 is YENEEA. The ends lost 7 bases at V and 3 bases at J; junction bases unmatched: 5. This CDR3 is 13 amino acids long. In nucleotides, the CDR3 is TGTGCCAGCACCTCAAGCGGGGAAGAGACCCAGTACTTC. Translation: CASTSSGEETQYF.

This chain uses TRBV7-2 with TRBJ2-7; TRBD2 matches 7 bases. Germline CDR1 and CDR2: SGHTA and FQGNSA. The CDR3 is 14 amino acids. V shed 4 bases and J 4 bases; nucleotides not matched to a gene: 7. The CDR3 bases are TGTGCCAGCAGCTCAATGCTAGCGGCTTACGAGCAGTACTTC. Amino acid sequence: CASSSMLAAYEQYF.

V and J are TRBV5-1 and TRBJ1-1; perhaps TRBD1 as D (5 bases). The CDR3 contains 13 residues. V was cut by 7 bases and J by 3 bases, with 13 bases left in between. Germline loops: CDR1 SGHRS, CDR2 YFSETQ. The CDR3 DNA reads as TGCGCCAGCGGACCTACGGGGGACACTGAAGCTTTCTTT. Residues: CASGPTGDTEAFF.

This clone has only one observation. The J gene is TRBJ1-3, the V gene TRBV25-1; D unresolved. This CDR3 is 15 amino acids long. Germline V gives CDR1 MGHDK, CDR2 SYGVNS. Trimming cost V 3 bases and J 0 bases, with 9 bases left between them. CDR3 DNA: TGTGCCAGCAGTGAGCCTGGCGGCTCTGGAAACACCATATATTTT. Amino acid sequence: CASSEPGGSGNTIYF.